This T cell receptor (beta chain) was sequenced during a study of blood T cells in healthy people across ages. A J-beta primer mix and a sample-barcoded 5' primer were used in a second PCR of roughly 6 to 11 cycles. A template-switch adaptor with 12 random nucleotides tagged each cDNA molecule. TCRdb re-analysed the 5' RACE reads in MiXCR, keeping a single row per CDR3 protein. The data show 1.5 million to 2 million distinct CDR3 sequences, under 30% seen once. Looked up from germline, CDR1 is LGHDT and CDR2 is YNNKEL (reference sequence). The CDR3 is 14 amino acids. A few counts support this clonotype.

V gene TRBV3-1 combines with J gene TRBJ2-5; 7 bases map to TRBD2. The J call may be incorrect, as the DNA end agrees better with TRBJ2-7. This receptor was obtained from a woman in her 30s in good health. Sequencing was carried out using blood. CDR3 region: CASSLLGTTTEQYF. Written as DNA, the CDR3 is TGTGCCAGCAGCCTCCTTGGGACTACTACCGAGCAGTACTTC.